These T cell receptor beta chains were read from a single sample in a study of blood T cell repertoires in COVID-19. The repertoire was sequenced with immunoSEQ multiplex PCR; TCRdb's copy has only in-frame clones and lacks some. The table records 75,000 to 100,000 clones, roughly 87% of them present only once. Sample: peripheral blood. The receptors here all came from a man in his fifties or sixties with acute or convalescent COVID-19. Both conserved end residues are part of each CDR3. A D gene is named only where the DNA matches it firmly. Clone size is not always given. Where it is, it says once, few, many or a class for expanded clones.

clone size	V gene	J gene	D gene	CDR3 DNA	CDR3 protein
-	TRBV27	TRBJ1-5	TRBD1	TGTGCCAGCAGTTTAACGGGACAGGGGGCGAATCGCCAGCCCCAGCATTTT	CASSLTGQGANRQPQHF
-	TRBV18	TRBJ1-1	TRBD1	TGTGCCAGCTCACCATCGGACAGGGGGGGGAACACTGAAGCTTTCTTT	CASSPSDRGGNTEAFF
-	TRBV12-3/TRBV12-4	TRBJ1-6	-	TGTGCCAGCAGTTTAGGAGTGGCACCCCTCCACTTT	CASSLGVAPLHF
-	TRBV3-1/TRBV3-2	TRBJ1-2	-	TGTGCCAGCAGCCCCCGCAAATGCGGACGATGGGACCAGGGGACTAACTATGGCTACACCTTC	CASSPRKCGRWDQGTNYGYTF
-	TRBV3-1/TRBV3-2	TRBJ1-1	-	TGTGCCAGCAGCCAAGTCAGGGGTGGGGAAGCTTTCTTT	CASSQVRGGEAFF
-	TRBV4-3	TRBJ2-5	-	TGCGCCAGCAGCCAAAGGGCGGGGCCTCAAGAGACCCAGTACTTC	CASSQRAGPQETQYF
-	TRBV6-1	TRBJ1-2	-	TGTGCCAGCAGTGACGGCAGGACAGTTTCGTACTATGGCTACACCTTC	CASSDGRTVSYYGYTF
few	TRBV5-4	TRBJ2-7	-	TGTGCCAGCAGCCCGGCGGGGAACGAGCAGTACTTC	CASSPAGNEQYF
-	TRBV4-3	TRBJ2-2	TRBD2	TGCGCCAGCAGCCAAGATTCCAGCGGGGGTCCCACCGGGGAGCTGTTTTTT	CASSQDSSGGPTGELFF
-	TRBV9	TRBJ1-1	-	TGTGCCAGCAGCGTAGAATCAGGCAGGGGAAAAACTGAAGCTTTCTTT	CASSVESGRGKTEAFF
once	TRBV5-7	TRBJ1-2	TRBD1	TGTGCCAGCAGCCCGGGACAGGGGGCCGGAGGCTACACCTTC	CASSPGQGAGGYTF
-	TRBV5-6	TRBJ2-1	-	TGTGCCAGCAGCTTACAGGGATTGTACAATGAGCAGTTCTTC	CASSLQGLYNEQFF
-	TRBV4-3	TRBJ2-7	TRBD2	TGCGCCAGCAGCCAGGGTTCTAGCGGGGTTTCCTACGAGCAGTACTTC	CASSQGSSGVSYEQYF
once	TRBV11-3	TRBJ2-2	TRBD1	TGTGCCAGCAGCTTAATGCGTGGACAGGGGAATGACGGGGAGCTGTTTTTT	CASSLMRGQGNDGELFF
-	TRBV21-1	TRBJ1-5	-	TGTGCCAGCAGCGAAAACTCCCCCGGGACCAGGGGCCCGAAGCCCCAGCATTTT	CASSENSPGTRGPKPQHF
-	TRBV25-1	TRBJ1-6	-	TGTGCCAGCAGTGTAGCGGATTGGACTTCACCCCTCCACTTT	CASSVADWTSPLHF
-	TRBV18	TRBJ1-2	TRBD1	TGTGCCAGCTCACCAAGGACAGGGAACTATGGCTACACCTTC	CASSPRTGNYGYTF
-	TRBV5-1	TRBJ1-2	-	TGCGCCAGCAGTTTGGGCAGAGGCTATGGCTACACCTTC	CASSLGRGYGYTF
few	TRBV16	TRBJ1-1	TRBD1	TGTGCCAGCAGCCCGTGGAGGATCAGGGGGCGCAACACTGAAGCTTTCTTT	CASSPWRIRGRNTEAFF
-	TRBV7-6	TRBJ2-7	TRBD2	TGTGCCAGCAGTCGTGGGGAGGGAGTCGAGCAGTACTTC	CASSRGEGVEQYF
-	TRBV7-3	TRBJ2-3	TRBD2	TGTGCCAGCAGCTCGGGACTAGCGGGGGCCTACACAGATACGCAGTATTTT	CASSSGLAGAYTDTQYF
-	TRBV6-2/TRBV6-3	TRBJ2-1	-	TGTGCCAGCAGTTACTCTCGGGCCTACAATGAGCAGTTCTTC	CASSYSRAYNEQFF
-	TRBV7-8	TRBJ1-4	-	TGTGCCAGCAGCTTAGGACGACAGATGACAACTAATGAAAAACTGTTTTTT	CASSLGRQMTTNEKLFF
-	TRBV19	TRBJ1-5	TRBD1	TGTGCCAGTAGTGAAGGACAGGCGCATAATCAGCCCCAGCATTTT	CASSEGQAHNQPQHF
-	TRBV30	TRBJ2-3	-	TGTGCCTGGAGTGGGGTACACGGGGGCACAGATACGCAGTATTTT	CAWSGVHGGTDTQYF
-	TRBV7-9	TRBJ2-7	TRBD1	TGTGCCAGCAGCTCGGACAGGGGAGGGTACGAGCAGTACTTC	CASSSDRGGYEQYF
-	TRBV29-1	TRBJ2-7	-	TGCAGCATTATTTTACGGGATTCCTACGAGCAGTACTTC	CSIILRDSYEQYF
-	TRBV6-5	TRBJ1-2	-	TGTGCCAGCAGTACAACAGGGAGCGGCTACACCTTC	CASSTTGSGYTF
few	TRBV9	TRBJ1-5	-	TGTGCCAGCAGCGTAGCCCCCTTGACAGAAAATCAGCCCCAGCATTTT	CASSVAPLTENQPQHF
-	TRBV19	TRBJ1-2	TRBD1	TGTGCCAGTAGTATAGATAGGACAGGGTTCGGCTACACCTTC	CASSIDRTGFGYTF
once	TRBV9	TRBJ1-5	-	TGTGCCAGCAGCGAGGGGGACAATAGCAATCAGCCCCAGCATTTT	CASSEGDNSNQPQHF
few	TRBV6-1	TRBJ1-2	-	TGTGCCAGCAGTGAAGATCATGGGGTCGGAGGATGGTATGGCTACACCTTC	CASSEDHGVGGWYGYTF
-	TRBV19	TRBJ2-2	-	TGTGCCACCGGAGCCGGAGCTGGCACCGGGGAGCTGTTTTTT	CATGAGAGTGELFF
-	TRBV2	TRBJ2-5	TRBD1	TGTGCCAGCTCTCAGGGGGAAGAGACCCAGTACTTC	CASSQGEETQYF
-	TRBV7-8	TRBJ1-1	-	TGTGCCAGCAGCTCCTTGGGAGTCGGAGCTGAAGCTTTCTTT	CASSSLGVGAEAFF
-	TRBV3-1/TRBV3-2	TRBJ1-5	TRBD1	TGTGCCAGCAGCCAAGGGACAGGGACAAATCAGCCCCAGCATTTT	CASSQGTGTNQPQHF
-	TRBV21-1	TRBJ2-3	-	TGTGCCAGCAGCAAAGCGGGGAAGACTAGCGGGGTATGCACAGATACGCAGTATTTT	CASSKAGKTSGVCTDTQYF
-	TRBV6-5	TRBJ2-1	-	TGTGCCAGCAGCCCCGAACGGGGGAACGATGAGCAGTTCTTC	CASSPERGNDEQFF
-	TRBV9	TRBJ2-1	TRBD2	TGTGCCAGCAGCGTAGATCTAGCGGGGGCCTACAATGAGCAGTTCTTC	CASSVDLAGAYNEQFF
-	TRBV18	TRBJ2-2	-	TGTGCCAGCTCAAGGGAGGCGAGGGGCACCGGGGAGCTGTTTTTT	CASSREARGTGELFF
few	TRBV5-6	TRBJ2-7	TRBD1	TGTGCCAGCAGCTCCACAGGGGGCAGCGAGCAGTACTTC	CASSSTGGSEQYF
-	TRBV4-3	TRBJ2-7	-	TGCGCCAGCAGCCGAGCGGACGGATACTACGAGCAGTACTTC	CASSRADGYYEQYF
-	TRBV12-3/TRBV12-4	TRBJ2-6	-	TGTGCCAACGGGGTGGCCGGGGCCAACGTCCTGACTTTC	CANGVAGANVLTF
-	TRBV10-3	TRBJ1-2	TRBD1	TGTGCCATCAGTGACCCTATAGACAGGGGGATTGATGGCTACACCTTC	CAISDPIDRGIDGYTF
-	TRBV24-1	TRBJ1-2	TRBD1	TGTGCCACCAGTGATACTGGGACAGGGATTGGCTACACCTTC	CATSDTGTGIGYTF
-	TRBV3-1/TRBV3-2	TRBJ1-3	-	TGTGCCAGCAGCCAAGAGTCGGGACTGCTGAGCTCTGGAAACACCATATATTTT	CASSQESGLLSSGNTIYF
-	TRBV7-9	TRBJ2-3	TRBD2	TGTGCCAGCAGCTTACCGTCTAGCGGGGGGCAAAGCACAGATACGCAGTATTTT	CASSLPSSGGQSTDTQYF
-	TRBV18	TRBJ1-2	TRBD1	TGTGCCAGCTCACCAGGACAGGGTCCGAACTATGGCTACACCTTC	CASSPGQGPNYGYTF
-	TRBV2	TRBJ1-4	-	TGTGCCAGCAGTGAAGGCCGACCCGGGAGGGGTGAAAAACTGTTTTTT	CASSEGRPGRGEKLFF
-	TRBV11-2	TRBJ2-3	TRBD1	TGTGCCAGCAGCGGGGGAACCGGTACAGGGGCATACGCAGCAGATACGCAGTATTTT	CASSGGTGTGAYAADTQYF
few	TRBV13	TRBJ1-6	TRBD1	TGTGCCAGCAGCTTATGGGACAGGGGTGTGGCCCTCCACTTT	CASSLWDRGVALHF
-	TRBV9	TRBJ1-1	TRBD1	TGTGCCAGCAGCTCCCACGACAGGGGCAACACTGAAGCTTTCTTT	CASSSHDRGNTEAFF